These 18 T cell receptor beta chains share one sample of origin, sequenced in a study of blood T cell repertoires in COVID-19. TCRdb's copy holds only in-frame clones and misses some; the assay was immunoSEQ multiplex PCR. This sample carries about 370,000 clones, roughly 86% of them seen once, and the ten largest clones take 8.5% to 12%. Input material: peripheral blood. The receptors derive from a woman aged 30 to 39 with COVID-19, enrolled during active disease.

For the CDR3, the DNA is TGTGCCAGCACGCGGCGGGACGTCCACGAGCAGTACTTC. Protein: CASTRRDVHEQYF. The J gene is TRBJ2-7, the V gene TRBV28; D may be TRBD2 (6 bases). The CDR3 is made up of 13 amino acids. CDR1 MDHEN and CDR2 SYDVKM come from the germline V gene. V was cut by 7 bases and J by 5 bases, with 15 bases left in between. Complete variable domain (other parts from reference TRBV28 and TRBJ2-7): DVKVTQSSRYLVKRTGEKVFLECVQDMDHENMFWYRQDPGLGLRLIYFSYDVKMKEKGDIPEGYSVSREKKERFSLILESASTNQTSMYLCASTRRDVHEQYFGPGTRLTVT.

The chain recombines TRBV7-8 with TRBJ2-1; a possible D gene is TRBD2 (5 bases). Per germline, CDR1 SGHVS and CDR2 FQNEAQ. The CDR3 spans 16 residues. The V end lost 5 bases, the J end lost 0 bases, and 14 bases lay between the germline ends. This CDR3 is CASSPGRGSSYNEQFF. In nucleotides, the CDR3 is TGTGCCAGCAGCCCAGGACGAGGGAGCTCCTACAATGAGCAGTTCTTC.

The chain links TRBV7-2 to TRBJ2-1, with TRBD1 matching 7 bases. The CDR3 consists of 15 residues. Germline V CDR1 and CDR2: SGHTA, FQGNSA. Trimming took 1 base from V and 4 from J; bases not matched to a gene: 4. DNA of the CDR3: TGTGCCAGCAGCTTAGGGGCGACAGGGTACAATGAGCAGTTCTTC. Its translation: CASSLGATGYNEQFF.

This chain links TRBV6-6 with TRBJ2-3; 7 bases agree with TRBD1. Germline CDR1 MNHNY, CDR2 SVGAGI (reference sequence). V shed 5 bases, J shed 7 bases, and the junction held 9 bases outside the gene matches. CDR3 length: 14 residues. CDR3: CASSPLGGQHTQYF. CDR3 coding DNA: TGTGCCAGCAGTCCACTAGGGGGACAGCATACGCAGTATTTT.

The V gene is TRBV6-2 or TRBV6-3, the J gene TRBJ1-1; the match to TRBD1 covers 9 bases. The J segment lost 5 bases and the V segment lost 6 bases, leaving 7 bases of the junction unmatched. CDR3 length: 14 residues. Germline CDR1 reads MNHEY; CDR2 reads SVGEGT. In nucleotides, the CDR3 is TGTGCCAGCAGCCGACAGGGGGTTGGTACTGAAGCTTTCTTT. This translates into CASSRQGVGTEAFF.

This clone has only one observation. The chain has TRBV10-3 and TRBJ2-4; 14 bases align to TRBD2. There are 19 residues in the CDR3. The ends lost 3 bases at V and 3 bases at J; junction bases unmatched: 10. Germline V lookup: CDR1 ENHRY, CDR2 SYGVKD. CDR3 coding DNA: TGTGCCATCAGTGATACCGGGACTAGCGGGAGCGGGGGCAAAAACATTCAGTACTTC. This encodes CAISDTGTSGSGGKNIQYF.

This sequence joins TRBV5-1 and TRBJ2-5; no definite D call. CDR3 size: 14 residues. CDR1 is SGHRS, CDR2 YFSETQ, per germline. Deletions cut 0 bases from V and 2 bases from J, with 8 bases between. The CDR3 spells CASSLAVLQETQYF. In DNA form, the CDR3 reads TGCGCCAGCAGCTTGGCCGTACTGCAAGAGACCCAGTACTTC. Variable domain in full (rest from reference TRBV5-1 and TRBJ2-5): KAGVTQTPRYLIKTRGQQVTLSCSPISGHRSVSWYQQTPGQGLQFLFEYFSETQRNKGNFPGRFSGRQFSNSRSEMNVSTLELGDSALYLCASSLAVLQETQYFGPGTRLLVL.

The chain recombines TRBV5-1 with TRBJ2-2; TRBD1 aligns across 10 bases. Germline CDR1 and CDR2: SGHRS and YFSETQ. V gave up 6 bases and J gave up 7 bases; unmatched junction bases: 9. The CDR3 runs 15 residues. The CDR3 region is CASTRQGARGGELFF. The DNA for the CDR3 is TGCGCCAGCACCAGACAGGGGGCGCGTGGCGGGGAGCTGTTTTTT.

V and J are TRBV5-1 and TRBJ2-1; 7 positions agree with TRBD2. Germline V lookup: CDR1 SGHRS, CDR2 YFSETQ. J lost 6 bases, V lost 4 bases, and 10 bases had no gene match. The CDR3 spans 15 residues. The CDR3 sequence is CASSTGPGGGNEQFF. The CDR3 DNA follows: TGCGCCAGCAGCACCGGGCCCGGCGGGGGCAATGAGCAGTTCTTC.

The J gene is TRBJ2-5, the V gene TRBV24-1; TRBD2 might be the D (6 bases). Deletions cut 0 bases from V and 4 bases from J, with 11 bases between. The germline gives CDR1 KGHDR, CDR2 SFDVKD. The CDR3 has 15 residues. CDR3 nucleotide sequence: TGTGCCACCAGTGATTTGCATAGGGGAGGAGAGACCCAGTACTTC. Encoded protein: CATSDLHRGGETQYF.

The chain has TRBV6-5 and TRBJ2-7; 7 nucleotides align to TRBD1. Looked up from germline, CDR1 is MNHEY and CDR2 is SVGAGI. The CDR3 runs 12 residues. With 7 bases clipped from V and 3 bases from J, the junction kept 3 bases outside the gene matches. This CDR3 is CASTDRYYEQYF. The CDR3 DNA follows: TGTGCCAGCACGGACAGGTACTACGAGCAGTACTTC.

J is TRBJ2-7 and V is TRBV24-1; 7 bases map to TRBD1. The J segment lost 3 bases and the V segment lost 5 bases, leaving 0 bases of the junction unmatched. Per the germline V gene, CDR1 is KGHDR and CDR2 is SFDVKD. This CDR3 comprises 12 residues. The CDR3 region is CATSGDSYEQYF. In nucleotides, the CDR3 is TGTGCCACCAGTGGGGACAGCTACGAGCAGTACTTC.

The chain recombines TRBV10-3 with TRBJ2-2; D is possibly TRBD2 (7 bases). Germline-derived CDR1 and CDR2 are ENHRY and SYGVKD. With 7 bases removed from V and 0 bases from J, the gap between germline ends came to 27 bases. The CDR3 contains 20 residues. The CDR3 nucleotides read TGTGCCATCACCCGAGGGGGGGGCGACGTGAGGACTGCGAACACCGGGGAGCTGTTTTTT. This translates into CAITRGGGDVRTANTGELFF.

V and J are TRBV30 and TRBJ1-5; no clear D. The CDR3 runs to 13 residues. CDR1 and CDR2 (germline): GTSNPN, SVGIG (reference sequence). V shed 3 bases and J shed 0 bases, with 6 bases lying between them. The CDR3 reads CAWSTDSNQPQHF. The CDR3 DNA is TGTGCCTGGAGCACAGATAGCAATCAGCCCCAGCATTTT.

The V and J genes are TRBV6-5 and TRBJ2-3, with TRBD1 matching 9 bases. The V gene end was trimmed by 6 bases and the J gene end by 2 bases; junction bases not matched to a gene: 6. The CDR3 has 15 amino acids. The V gene's germline CDR1 is MNHEY and CDR2 SVGAGI. The CDR3 here is CASSDGQGLTDTQYF. The DNA for the CDR3 is TGTGCCAGCAGCGATGGACAGGGGCTCACAGATACGCAGTATTTT.

The chain employs TRBV11-1 and TRBJ1-1; TRBD1 aligns across 7 bases. With V trimmed by 5 bases and J by 5 bases, 5 bases remained unmatched. The CDR3 is 13 amino acids. From germline, CDR1 is SGHAT and CDR2 FQDESV (reference sequence). This CDR3 is CASSTTGRTEAFF. As DNA, the CDR3 is TGTGCCAGCAGCACGACAGGGAGGACTGAAGCTTTCTTT.

This clone was seen just once. The chain has TRBV4-1 and TRBJ2-1; 14 bases are shared with TRBD2. The V gene's germline CDR1 is MGHRA and CDR2 YSYEKL. There are 15 residues in the CDR3. Unmatched junction bases numbered 4, after V lost 4 bases and J lost 8 bases. The CDR3, as DNA: TGCGCCAGCAGCCTGACTAGCGGGAGGGGGGATGAGCAGTTCTTC. This codes for CASSLTSGRGDEQFF.

This CDR3 reads CASAFGGGLAGETGELFF. The DNA for the CDR3 is TGTGCCAGCGCCTTCGGAGGGGGACTAGCGGGAGAAACCGGGGAGCTGTTTTTT. The rearrangement joins TRBV27 to TRBJ2-2; 14 bases fit TRBD2. The CDR3 length is 18 residues. The V segment lost 8 bases and the J segment 5 bases; nucleotides outside the gene matches: 13. Germline V gene sequence: CDR1 MNHEY, CDR2 SMNVEV (reference sequence).